One and the same sample provided the 23 T cell receptor beta chains below, sequenced in a study of OX40 agonist ivuxolimab in advanced cancers. Sequencing used immunoSEQ multiplex PCR; TCRdb keeps in-frame clones, though not all of them. This table has approximately 34,000 clones, nearly 90% appearing once. Source: CD4+ or CD8+ T cells sorted from blood, taken in a trial of the OX40 agonist ivuxolimab. The receptor set was obtained from an adult with an advanced solid tumor such as melanoma, head and neck, liver or kidney cancer.

The chain carries TRBV27 and TRBJ2-7; TRBD1 aligns across 7 bases. V was pared by 5 bases and J by 5 bases, with 12 bases of the junction left unmatched. This CDR3 spans 15 amino acids. Germline-derived CDR1 and CDR2 are MNHEY and SMNVEV (reference sequence). CDR3 DNA: TGTGCCAGCAGTCCCCTCGGACAGGCCAGCGACGAGCAGTACTTC. Protein product: CASSPLGQASDEQYF.

The V gene is TRBV2, the J gene TRBJ2-7; perhaps TRBD1 as D (6 bases). The CDR3 runs 13 residues. In germline, CDR1 is SNHLY, CDR2 FYNNEI. V gave up 8 bases and J gave up 2 bases, with 13 bases separating them. CDR3 sequence: CASAPGQTYEQYF. In DNA form, the CDR3 reads TGTGCCAGCGCTCCCGGACAGACCTACGAGCAGTACTTC. Full variable domain (outside the CDR3, taken from reference TRBV2 and TRBJ2-7): EPEVTQTPSHQVTQMGQEVILRCVPISNHLYFYWYRQILGQKVEFLVSFYNNEISEKSEIFDDQFSVERPDGSNFTLKIRSTKLEDSAMYFCASAPGQTYEQYFGPGTRLTVT.

The rearrangement uses TRBV7-8 and TRBJ1-5, with D maybe TRBD1 (5 bases). This CDR3 is 15 amino acids long. V was cut by 5 bases and J by 6 bases, with 17 bases left in between. Germline-derived CDR1 and CDR2 are SGHVS and FQNEAQ. The CDR3 region has the DNA TGTGCCAGCAGCCGGGGTTCCACCGGGGGTCAGCCCCAGCATTTT. Its protein is CASSRGSTGGQPQHF.

V gene TRBV7-6 combines with J gene TRBJ2-7, with unresolved D. The CDR3 consists of 16 residues. The V gene lost 6 bases and the J gene lost 4 bases, with 22 bases spanning the gap. Germline values: CDR1 SGHVS, CDR2 FNYEAQ. The CDR3, as DNA: TGTGCCAGCAGTCAAGGAGCTGGCCAGAGTCAGTACGAGCAGTACTTC. Its protein product is CASSQGAGQSQYEQYF. The whole variable domain, filled in from reference TRBV7-6 and TRBJ2-7, reads GAGVSQSPRYKVTKRGQDVALRCDPISGHVSLYWYRQALGQGPEFLTYFNYEAQQDKSGLPNDRFSAERPEGSISTLTIQRTEQRDSAMYRCASSQGAGQSQYEQYFGPGTRLTVT.

The chain combines TRBV9 with TRBJ2-1, with a tentative D call TRBD1 (6 bases). V lost 0 bases to trimming and J lost 8 bases, with 6 bases between them. CDR3 length: 12 amino acids. Germline V gives CDR1 SGDLS, CDR2 YYNGEE. In DNA form, the CDR3 reads TGTGCCAGCAGCGTAGAGGGGGATGAGCAGTTCTTC. This sequence encodes CASSVEGDEQFF.

The CDR3 DNA sequence: TGTGCCAGCAGCGTAGAAGGGGGACGGTACTACGAGCAGTACTTC. It translates to CASSVEGGRYYEQYF. V is TRBV9 and J is TRBJ2-7; tentative D call: TRBD1 (6 bases). This CDR3 comprises 15 residues. Germline CDR1 SGDLS, CDR2 YYNGEE. V was trimmed by 0 bases and J by 3 bases, leaving 13 bases between them.

The chain uses TRBV7-9 and TRBJ2-7, with 8 bases lining up with TRBD2. Germline V CDR1 and CDR2: SEHNR, FQNEAQ (reference sequence). V trimming: 3 bases; J trimming: 2 bases; junction bases outside the gene matches: 0. The CDR3 loop spans 13 amino acids. CDR3 sequence: CASSFGGAYEQYF. The CDR3 DNA reads as TGTGCCAGCAGCTTCGGGGGGGCCTACGAGCAGTACTTC.

The V and J genes are TRBV7-9 and TRBJ2-7; D gene ambiguous. CDR3 size: 13 residues. V was pared by 1 base and J by 4 bases, with 8 bases between. Germline V CDR1 and CDR2: SEHNR, FQNEAQ (reference sequence). CDR3 sequence (DNA): TGTGCCAGCAGCTTAGGATCCGCGTACGAGCAGTACTTC. This gives the protein CASSLGSAYEQYF.

The gene calls are TRBV6-1 and TRBJ2-7; D perhaps matches TRBD1 (7 bases). The germline gives CDR1 MNHNS, CDR2 SASEGT. CDR3 length: 14 residues. The V end was cut by 7 bases, the J end by 1 base, with 14 bases between. The CDR3, as DNA: TGTGCCAGCACGTGGGCGGGACAGTCCTACGAGCAGTACTTC. Its translation is CASTWAGQSYEQYF.

V and J are TRBV29-1 and TRBJ2-7, with D uncertain. The CDR3 has 11 amino acids. CDR1 is SQVTM and CDR2 is ANQGSEA in the germline V gene. Trimming stripped 5 bases from V and 6 bases from J, with 11 bases between. The CDR3 sequence is CSVTMYGEQYF. The CDR3 DNA follows: TGCAGCGTTACGATGTACGGCGAGCAGTACTTC.

The chain joins TRBV27 to TRBJ2-7, with D hard to call. Germline-derived CDR1 and CDR2 are MNHEY and SMNVEV (reference sequence). The CDR3 runs 13 residues. V lost 6 bases, J lost 3 bases, and 12 bases lay in between. CDR3 in amino acids: CASRGNVNYEQYF. The CDR3 DNA is TGTGCCAGCAGAGGAAACGTCAACTACGAGCAGTACTTC.

This clone is a singleton in its sample. The chain combines TRBV7-6 with TRBJ2-5; D gene uncertain. Germline V lookup: CDR1 SGHVS, CDR2 FNYEAQ. CDR3 length equals 14 residues. V was trimmed by 5 bases and J by 9 bases, leaving 19 bases between them. CDR3 coding DNA: TGTGCCAGCAGCCAATCCCCTACCCTTGAGGCCCAGTACTTC. Its translation is CASSQSPTLEAQYF.

V is TRBV11-2 and J is TRBJ2-5; D possibly corresponds to TRBD1 (5 bases). The CDR3 consists of 17 residues. The ends were cut back, 5 bases at V and 4 bases at J, with 23 bases in the middle. Germline assignment: CDR1 SGHAT and CDR2 FQNNGV. The CDR3 here is CASSPPRASRDGETQYF. For the CDR3, the DNA is TGTGCCAGCAGCCCCCCCCGGGCGAGCAGGGATGGAGAGACCCAGTACTTC.

V is TRBV19 and J is TRBJ2-2, with 10 bases lining up with TRBD2. Germline CDR1 is LNHDA and CDR2 is SQIVND (reference sequence). CDR3 length: 17 residues. The V gene end was trimmed by 10 bases and the J gene end by 4 bases; junction bases not matched to a gene: 15. In nucleotides, the CDR3 is TGTGCCACCCCAACCTCCCTAGCGGGGGACGGCACCGGGGAGCTGTTTTTT. This gives the protein CATPTSLAGDGTGELFF.

The chain links TRBV7-9 to TRBJ2-1, with TRBD1 matching 10 bases. Losses at the gene ends were 4 bases for V and 8 bases for J; bases not matched to a gene: 8. The CDR3 runs to 15 residues. Germline V gives CDR1 SEHNR, CDR2 FQNEAQ (reference sequence). The chain's CDR3 is CASSWVDRGHHEQFF. The DNA of the CDR3 is TGTGCCAGCAGCTGGGTCGACAGGGGGCACCATGAGCAGTTCTTC. Full variable domain (missing parts from reference TRBV7-9 and TRBJ2-1): DTGVSQNPRHKITKRGQNVTFRCDPISEHNRLYWYRQTLGQGPEFLTYFQNEAQLEKSRLLSDRFSAERPKGSFSTLEIQRTEQGDSAMYLCASSWVDRGHHEQFFGPGTRLTVL.

This chain links TRBV27 with TRBJ2-1; no clear D gene. V lost 3 bases and J lost 4, with 13 bases in between. CDR1 is MNHEY and CDR2 is SMNVEV in the germline V gene (reference sequence). This CDR3 has 15 amino acids. The CDR3 sequence: CASSLSGTTYNEQFF. DNA of the CDR3: TGTGCCAGCAGTTTGTCGGGTACGACTTACAATGAGCAGTTCTTC.

The rearrangement joins TRBV2 to TRBJ2-5; possibly TRBD2 for D (5 bases). Looked up from germline, CDR1 is SNHLY and CDR2 is FYNNEI. This CDR3 is 11 amino acids long. V lost 8 bases to trimming and J lost 5 bases, with 9 bases between them. Written as DNA, the CDR3 is TGTGCCAGCGAACTAGGGGAGACCCAGTACTTC. Amino acids: CASELGETQYF.

This clone appeared a single time. The CDR3 DNA is TGTGCCAGCAGGGGACTTACCGCAGATACGCAGTATTTT. This sequence encodes CASRGLTADTQYF. The chain is built from TRBV27 and TRBJ2-3, with D perhaps matching TRBD2 (6 bases). The CDR3 has 13 residues. The germline gives CDR1 MNHEY, CDR2 SMNVEV (reference sequence). Trimming took off 6 bases at V and 4 bases at J, with 11 bases between the two ends.

The rearrangement joins TRBV30 to TRBJ2-1, with no clear D. The CDR3 runs 12 residues. In germline, CDR1 is GTSNPN, CDR2 SVGIG (reference sequence). V was trimmed by 2 bases and J by 6 bases, leaving 8 bases between them. DNA for the CDR3: TGTGCCTGGAGTCCCATCTCCAATGAGCAGTTCTTC. As protein: CAWSPISNEQFF.

By sample fraction, this clone is medium-sized. The chain uses TRBV4-3 and TRBJ2-2; TRBD2 agrees at 11 bases. J was trimmed by 2 bases and V by 0 bases; bases with no gene match: 5. The CDR3 consists of 18 residues. The germline V gene has CDR1 LGHNA and CDR2 YSLEER. The chain's CDR3 is CASSQDTLAGGNTGELFF. In DNA form, the CDR3 reads TGCGCCAGCAGCCAAGATACCCTAGCGGGGGGAAACACCGGGGAGCTGTTTTTT.

The rearrangement links TRBV27 to TRBJ2-5, with D maybe TRBD1 (6 bases). The closer fit of TRBJ2-7 to the DNA end suggests the J call may be wrong. CDR1 MNHEY and CDR2 SMNVEV come from the germline V gene (reference sequence). CDR3 length: 14 residues. The CDR3 region is CASSFGGITHEQYF. The CDR3 bases are TGTGCCAGCAGTTTTGGGGGCATCACCCACGAGCAGTACTTC.

This chain uses TRBV14 with TRBJ1-1; no firm D call. The CDR3 has 13 amino acids. Germline V gene data show CDR1 as SGHDN and CDR2 as FVKESK. V was shortened by 3 bases and J by 0 bases, with 5 bases between the two germline ends. The CDR3 is CASSQALNTEAFF. The CDR3 nucleotides read TGTGCCAGCAGCCAGGCACTGAACACTGAAGCTTTCTTT.

V gene TRBV19 combines with J gene TRBJ2-3, with D uncertain. The CDR3 sequence is 16 residues long. Per germline, CDR1 LNHDA and CDR2 SQIVND (reference sequence). V was shortened by 3 bases and J by 2 bases, with 15 bases between the two germline ends. The CDR3 bases are TGTGCCAGTAGTATTCGTTTCTGGCAGTCCACAGATACGCAGTATTTT. Translating it yields CASSIRFWQSTDTQYF.